This T cell receptor (beta chain) was sequenced in a study of post-analysis software for immune sequencing data. In the study overall: Several disease courses (relapsing-remitting, secondary progressive and progressive-relapsing) of multiple sclerosis were included. Study-level findings and limits: Analysis by F measure revealed that same-batch samples clustered strongly together. A few TRBV segments appeared more often in patients than in controls, and TRBV5-6, TRBV5-1 and TRBV20-1 were among these. Diversity measured as normalized Chao1 was significantly lower in multiple sclerosis patients than in controls.

This clonotype has a handful of counts. The antigen is undetermined. Each TCR beta cDNA library carried unique molecular identifiers. cDNA molecules numbering 400,000 to 550,000 came from about 1 to 10 million T cells. TCRdb re-derived calls from the PCR reads in MiXCR, one entry per CDR3 protein. The table lists roughly 870,000 distinct CDR3 sequences, roughly 50% of them singletons. Germline values: CDR1 MNHEY, CDR2 SMNVEV (reference sequence). The CDR3 consists of 13 residues. Germline trimming cut 6 bases from V and 11 bases from J; bases unmatched to any gene: 10. This rearrangement joins TRBV27 to TRBJ1-1; the match to TRBD1 covers 9 bases. The receptor was derived from a girl aged 10 to 17 with multiple sclerosis. Sequencing was done on a sample of blood. DNA of the CDR3: TGTGCCAGCAGCCTTCTCCGGGACAGGGCTGCTTTCTTT. It translates to CASSLLRDRAAFF.